The 14 T cell receptor beta chains presented below share a single source sample, sequenced in a study of shared clonotypes between healthy human individuals. The data were produced by immunoSEQ multiplex PCR, yet TCRdb's version contains in-frame clones alone and is incomplete. The sample consists of more than 2 million clones, under 97% of them appearing once. Sequenced sample: naive CD4+ T cells sorted from blood. As to subset: CD45RA+ positively selected. The source is a man in his late teens or twenties in good health.

CDR3 in amino acids: CSVPRGGGGTEAFF. As DNA, the CDR3 is TGCAGCGTCCCACGGGGGGGAGGGGGCACTGAAGCTTTCTTT. The rearrangement links TRBV29-1 to TRBJ1-1; tentative D call: TRBD1 (6 bases). V was shortened by 6 bases and J by 4 bases, with 18 bases between the two germline ends. This CDR3 region has 14 residues. Germline V gene sequence: CDR1 SQVTM, CDR2 ANQGSEA.

This clone has just one count. The chain combines TRBV9 with TRBJ2-5, with 11 bases lining up with TRBD2. Germline CDR1 is SGDLS and CDR2 is YYNGEE. The CDR3 is 16 amino acids. V shed 4 bases, J shed 4 bases, and the junction held 9 bases outside the gene matches. This CDR3 reads CASSNGVSGGAETQYF. For the CDR3, the DNA is TGTGCCAGCAGCAACGGCGTTAGCGGGGGGGCAGAGACCCAGTACTTC.

This chain joins TRBV6-6 and TRBJ1-1, with a weak D call TRBD1 (5 bases). The CDR3 spans 12 residues. CDR1 MNHNY and CDR2 SVGAGI come from the germline V gene (reference sequence). V lost 6 bases and J lost 11, with 16 bases in between. For the CDR3, the DNA is TGTGCCAGCAGCCGAGGGACCTTTCGCGCTTTCTTT. Protein product: CASSRGTFRAFF.

About this clone: This is likely a read error, given that the CDR3 carries no conserved phenylalanine or tryptophan at its end. This chain uses TRBV7-9 with TRBJ1-1; D is possibly TRBD1 (5 bases). The CDR3 consists of 14 residues. Germline CDR1 is SEHNR and CDR2 is FQNEAQ (reference sequence). Trimming left V 5 bases short and J 3 bases short, with 13 bases between. The CDR3 coding sequence is TGTGCCAGCAGCCCGGGGCCTGTGGACACTGAAGCTTTCGTT. Translating gives CASSPGPVDTEAFV.

The chain employs TRBV5-3 and TRBJ1-1; TRBD1 is a possible D gene (6 bases). TRBV5-3 is an ORF for which the function is uncertain. Trimming took off 4 bases at V and 11 bases at J, with 15 bases between the two ends. The CDR3 covers 12 residues. This CDR3 reads CARSRQGRSAFF. The DNA for the CDR3 is TGTGCCAGAAGCCGCCAGGGGAGGTCGGCTTTCTTT.

The chain employs TRBV19 and TRBJ2-5, with D unclear. Germline V CDR1 and CDR2: LNHDA, SQIVND (reference sequence). Trimming left V 9 bases short and J 2 bases short, with 13 bases between. This CDR3 region has 13 residues. CDR3 nucleotides: TGTGCCAGCCGTCCGGCAGGACAAGAGACCCAGTACTTC. It codes for CASRPAGQETQYF.

This chain connects TRBV6-1 to TRBJ1-6; weak D call: TRBD1 (6 bases). V dropped 6 bases and J dropped 6 bases, with 12 bases sitting between them. The CDR3 has 14 residues. In germline, CDR1 is MNHNS, CDR2 SASEGT. This chain's CDR3 is CASRLDSVNSPLHF. For the CDR3, the DNA is TGTGCCAGCAGATTGGACAGTGTTAATTCACCCCTCCACTTT.

The chain recombines TRBV2 with TRBJ1-2, with a weak D call TRBD1 (6 bases). The V and J ends lost 0 bases and 4 bases respectively, with 9 bases between them. The CDR3 runs 14 residues. Germline CDR1 reads SNHLY; CDR2 reads FYNNEI. CDR3 sequence (DNA): TGTGCCAGCAGTGAAGCGATGGACAGCTATGGCTACACCTTC. Amino acid sequence: CASSEAMDSYGYTF.

Notes on this clone: This specimen includes other DNA sequences encoding the same CDR3. V is TRBV11-2 and J is TRBJ2-7; D remains ambiguous. The germline V gene has CDR1 SGHAT and CDR2 FQNNGV. Trimming took off 5 bases at V and 1 base at J, with 3 bases between the two ends. The CDR3 consists of 11 residues. In DNA, the CDR3 is TGTGCCAGCAGCGCATCCTACGAGCAGTACTTC. Translated: CASSASYEQYF. The entire variable domain, with the rest obtained from reference TRBV11-2 and TRBJ2-7, is as follows: EAGVAQSPRYKIIEKRQSVAFWCNPISGHATLYWYQQILGQGPKLLIQFQNNGVVDDSQLPKDRFSAERLKGVDSTLKIQPAKLEDSAVYLCASSASYEQYFGPGTRLTVT.

V is TRBV2 and J is TRBJ2-4, with 9 nucleotides matching TRBD1. The CDR3 has 16 amino acids. V lost 5 bases, J lost 1 base, and 6 bases stayed unmatched. Per germline, CDR1 SNHLY and CDR2 FYNNEI. The CDR3 protein is CASSMDRGRAKNIQYF. The CDR3 DNA follows: TGTGCCAGCAGTATGGACAGGGGTAGGGCCAAAAACATTCAGTACTTC.

V and J are TRBV5-5 and TRBJ2-2; D may be TRBD1 (7 bases). This CDR3 has 17 residues. Germline V lookup: CDR1 SGHKS, CDR2 YYEKEE (reference sequence). The V end was cut by 2 bases, the J end by 4 bases, with 18 bases between. Here the CDR3 reads CASSFLEGALGTGELFF. The CDR3 coding sequence is TGTGCCAGCAGCTTTCTGGAGGGGGCGCTTGGCACCGGGGAGCTGTTTTTT.

The sample holds many counts of this clone. The same CDR3 arises from other DNA sequences in this sample as well. The V gene is TRBV5-1, the J gene TRBJ1-5, with D possibly being TRBD1 (5 bases). CDR3 length: 15 residues. V lost 0 bases, J lost 0 bases, and 7 bases lay in between. Germline values: CDR1 SGHRS, CDR2 YFSETQ. CDR3 bases: TGCGCCAGCAGCTTGGAAGGGGATAGCAATCAGCCCCAGCATTTT. Protein sequence: CASSLEGDSNQPQHF.

This clone occurred a few times. In the same sample, other DNA sequences code for this CDR3. The rearrangement links TRBV19 to TRBJ2-2; the match to TRBD1 covers 8 bases. The CDR3 contains 15 residues. CDR1 and CDR2 (germline): LNHDA, SQIVND (reference sequence). With V trimmed by 4 bases and J by 1 base, 2 bases remained unmatched. The CDR3 region is CASSTGTGNTGELFF. The CDR3 nucleotides read TGTGCCAGTAGTACCGGGACAGGGAACACCGGGGAGCTGTTTTTT.

This chain links TRBV18 with TRBJ1-6; 7 bases map to TRBD1. This CDR3 contains 14 residues. CDR1 is KGHSH and CDR2 is LQKENI in the germline V gene. J lost 7 bases, V lost 5 bases, and 5 bases had no gene match. The CDR3 DNA reads TGTGCCAGCTCAGCGACAGGGAGAAATTCACCCCTCCACTTT. Encoded protein: CASSATGRNSPLHF.